One sample yielded the 21 T cell receptor beta chains listed below, sequenced in a study of breast tumors, draining lymph nodes, adjacent tissues. TCRdb ran MiXCR on the multiplex PCR reads and lists one entry per CDR3 protein. Of roughly 260,000 distinct CDR3 sequences in the sample, 30% were seen once. Axillary draining lymph nodes of breast cancer patients supplied the node samples. Sequencing input: axillary lymph node tissue. These receptors originate from a female donor with breast cancer. Some clones in this sample may be carry-over from other donors' samples.

This clonotype was detected ten times or more. The gene calls are TRBV10-3 and TRBJ2-3; D is perhaps TRBD2 (6 bases). The CDR3 has 13 amino acids. Germline values: CDR1 ENHRY, CDR2 SYGVKD. V gave up 5 bases and J gave up 3 bases, with 9 bases separating them. This CDR3 reads CAISYSGTDTQYF. Written as DNA, the CDR3 is TGTGCCATCAGTTACAGCGGGACAGATACGCAGTATTTT.

Of note for this clonotype: Given a much more abundant clone one base away, this may be a read error. In this CDR3 the conserved last residue, phenylalanine or tryptophan, is missing, so a read error is likely. This chain connects TRBV20-1 to TRBJ2-1; 8 bases fit TRBD2. CDR1 and CDR2 (germline): DFQATT, SNEGSKA (reference sequence). The junction had 8 bases not matched to a gene; V was cut back by 3 bases and J by 1 base. The CDR3 runs to 16 residues. The CDR3 region has the DNA TGCAGTGCTAGGGTTTGGGGGACTAGTTCCTACAATGAGCAGTTCTCC. This gives the protein CSARVWGTSSYNEQFS.

This clonotype was recorded at least ten times. V and J are TRBV2 and TRBJ2-6, with D perhaps TRBD1 (6 bases). This CDR3 has 15 amino acids. V lost 2 bases, J lost 4 bases, and 9 bases lay in between. Germline V gene sequence: CDR1 SNHLY, CDR2 FYNNEI. CDR3 DNA: TGTGCCAGCAGTGAACAGGGGACCGGGGCCAACGTCCTGACTTTC. Its translation: CASSEQGTGANVLTF.

This chain connects TRBV24-1 to TRBJ1-6, with D perhaps TRBD1 (6 bases). CDR3 length: 15 residues. In germline, CDR1 is KGHDR, CDR2 SFDVKD. V lost 6 bases, J lost 1 base, and 9 bases lay in between. The CDR3 DNA reads as TGTGCCACCAGTCCTACAGGGTCCTATAATTCACCCCTCCACTTT. Residues: CATSPTGSYNSPLHF.

This clonotype was detected many times. The chain couples TRBV7-9 to TRBJ2-3; D is unclear. From germline, CDR1 is SEHNR and CDR2 FQNEAQ (reference sequence). Trimming took 3 bases from V and 6 from J, leaving 7 bases between them. The CDR3 is made up of 12 amino acids. The CDR3 spells CASSLESDTQYF. CDR3 sequence (DNA): TGTGCCAGCAGCTTGGAGTCGGATACGCAGTATTTT.

The chain employs TRBV15 and TRBJ2-7, with 7 bases fitting TRBD2. V dropped 5 bases and J dropped 4; count of bases not matched to a gene: 11. The CDR3 loop spans 15 amino acids. Germline V gene data show CDR1 as LNHNV and CDR2 as YYDKDF (reference sequence). The CDR3: CATSRPGRPQYEQYF. The DNA of the CDR3 is TGTGCCACCAGCCGCCCCGGGAGGCCTCAATACGAGCAGTACTTC.

Of note for this clonotype: A much larger clone differs from this one at a single base, so this may be a read error. V and J are TRBV19 and TRBJ1-2; 12 bases agree with TRBD1. CDR1 is LNHDA, CDR2 SQIVND, per germline (reference sequence). There are 18 residues in the CDR3. DNA for the CDR3: TGTGCCAGTAGTATTAATCCGGGACAGGGGGCCTCTAACTATGGCCACACCTTC. It codes for CASSINPGQGASNYGHTF.

DNA of the CDR3: TGTGCCAGCAGCCAAGGGCACCAAGGGCCAATGAACACTGAAGCTTTCTTT. This codes for CASSQGHQGPMNTEAFF. This chain joins TRBV4-2 and TRBJ1-1; no definite D call. The CDR3 totals 17 residues. With 1 base removed from V and 0 bases from J, the gap between germline ends came to 15 bases. Germline V gene data show CDR1 as LGHNA and CDR2 as YNFKEQ.

This clonotype was seen a handful of times. The rearrangement joins TRBV6-5 to TRBJ2-1, with D possibly matching TRBD2 (6 bases). The V and J ends lost 3 bases and 0 bases respectively, with 12 bases between them. Germline lookup yields CDR1 MNHEY and CDR2 SVGAGI. The CDR3 runs 16 residues. CDR3 DNA sequence: TGTGCCAGCAGTTATGAGGGAGGAACCTCCTACAATGAGCAGTTCTTC. This codes for CASSYEGGTSYNEQFF.

This clonotype was picked up many times. The rearrangement uses TRBV11-2 and TRBJ2-2; no clear D gene. The V gene's germline CDR1 is SGHAT and CDR2 FQNNGV. The CDR3 is 15 amino acids. Trimming removed 2 bases from V and 4 bases from J, with 11 bases in between. CDR3 bases: TGTGCCAGCAGCTTAAGGAGCGCCGGCACCGGGGAGCTGTTTTTT. Its translation: CASSLRSAGTGELFF.

This clonotype has ten or more counts. The chain combines TRBV6-5 with TRBJ1-2, with D possibly matching TRBD1 (6 bases). The germline CDR1 and CDR2 sequences are MNHEY and SVGAGI. This CDR3 contains 14 residues. Deletions cut 0 bases from V and 4 bases from J, with 9 bases between. CDR3 region: CASSYSVGGYGYTF. The CDR3 coding sequence is TGTGCCAGCAGTTACTCGGTAGGGGGCTATGGCTACACCTTC.

As regards this clonotype: A clone one base away is much larger, so this may be a read error. The chain has TRBV13 and TRBJ2-5, with D unclear. CDR3 length equals 17 residues. Germline V gene data show CDR1 as PRHDT and CDR2 as FYEKMQ (reference sequence). The V end was cut by 0 bases, the J end by 2 bases, with 16 bases between. The CDR3: CASSLGVGRASQETQYF. DNA of the CDR3: TGTGCCAGCAGCTTAGGAGTTGGCCGTGCGTCGCAAGAGACCCAGTACTTC.

This clonotype was detected many times. The V call is TRBV30, the J call TRBJ1-6; D ambiguous. From germline, CDR1 is GTSNPN and CDR2 SVGIG (reference sequence). The CDR3 is 14 amino acids. Trimming removed 0 bases from V and 7 bases from J, with 10 bases in between. CDR3: CAWSVSQQNSPLHF. CDR3 DNA: TGTGCCTGGAGTGTAAGCCAACAAAATTCACCCCTCCACTTT.

The CDR3 is CASSQDGISLLSDTQYF. The DNA for the CDR3 is TGTGCCAGCAGCCAAGATGGTATTAGCCTCCTGTCTGATACGCAGTATTTT. V is TRBV3-1 and J is TRBJ2-3, with D unclear. There are 17 residues in the CDR3. The germline CDR1 and CDR2 sequences are LGHDT and YNNKEL (reference sequence). Trimming took off 0 bases at V and 6 bases at J, with 19 bases between the two ends.

This chain uses TRBV10-1 with TRBJ2-1, with 12 bases aligning to TRBD2. The CDR3 contains 22 residues. V lost 2 bases to trimming and J lost 9 bases; unmatched junction nucleotides: 26. Germline V gives CDR1 WNHNN, CDR2 SYGVQD (reference sequence). The CDR3 here is CASSEEEQPSGRVGVPAGEQFF. CDR3 DNA: TGCGCCAGCAGTGAGGAGGAACAACCTAGCGGGAGGGTGGGGGTTCCTGCGGGTGAGCAGTTCTTC.

The rearrangement uses TRBV2 and TRBJ2-5, with 9 bases identical to TRBD2. Trimming removed 4 bases from V and 4 bases from J; junction bases left unmatched: 1. The CDR3 runs to 13 residues. Germline V gene data show CDR1 as SNHLY and CDR2 as FYNNEI. CDR3 DNA sequence: TGTGCCAGCAGTGGTAGCGGGAGAGAGACCCAGTACTTC. Residues: CASSGSGRETQYF. Full variable domain (outside the CDR3, taken from reference TRBV2 and TRBJ2-5): EPEVTQTPSHQVTQMGQEVILRCVPISNHLYFYWYRQILGQKVEFLVSFYNNEISEKSEIFDDQFSVERPDGSNFTLKIRSTKLEDSAMYFCASSGSGRETQYFGPGTRLLVL.

J is TRBJ1-2 and V is TRBV25-1; 7 bases line up with TRBD1. Germline trimming cut 8 bases from V and 6 bases from J; bases unmatched to any gene: 12. The CDR3 covers 14 residues. The germline V gene has CDR1 MGHDK and CDR2 SYGVNS. CDR3 DNA sequence: TGTGCCAGCGGTAGTCGACAGGGTTTGGATGGCTACACCTTC. It yields the protein CASGSRQGLDGYTF.

This clonotype was picked up a small number of times. The chain has TRBV29-1 and TRBJ1-1, with 10 bases that match TRBD1. V lost 6 bases to trimming and J lost 4 bases; unmatched junction nucleotides: 5. This CDR3 has 13 residues. Germline V gene lookup returns CDR1 SQVTM and CDR2 ANQGSEA. For the CDR3, the DNA is TGCAGCGTCAGGGACAGGGGAGGCACTGAAGCTTTCTTT. Translating it yields CSVRDRGGTEAFF.

This clonotype was seen more than once but under ten times. The CDR3 here is CASSTRTSGLLGNEQFF. The DNA of the CDR3 is TGTGCCAGCAGCACCAGGACTAGCGGCCTTCTTGGGAATGAGCAGTTCTTC. The gene calls are TRBV11-2 and TRBJ2-1; 10 bases align to TRBD2. Looked up from germline, CDR1 is SGHAT and CDR2 is FQNNGV. V shed 5 bases, J shed 7 bases, and the junction held 14 bases outside the gene matches. The CDR3 has 17 amino acids.

This clonotype was recorded at least ten times. This chain links TRBV4-1 with TRBJ2-5, with a tentative D call TRBD2 (7 bases). Trimming stripped 1 base from V and 0 bases from J, with 12 bases between. The CDR3 runs to 16 residues. Germline V gene lookup returns CDR1 MGHRA and CDR2 YSYEKL. The CDR3 bases are TGCGCCAGCAGCCAAGCAGGGAGGGGGTACCAAGAGACCCAGTACTTC. Amino acids: CASSQAGRGYQETQYF.

This clonotype was seen ten or more times. The genes are TRBV29-1 and TRBJ1-2; maybe TRBD1 (6 bases). With 3 bases removed from V and 3 bases from J, the gap between germline ends came to 14 bases. Germline V gene data show CDR1 as SQVTM and CDR2 as ANQGSEA. The CDR3 length is 14 residues. The CDR3 spells CSVDKFRTDYGYTF. The CDR3 DNA sequence: TGCAGCGTTGATAAATTTCGGACAGACTATGGCTACACCTTC. Together with reference TRBV29-1 and TRBJ1-2, the CDR3 gives the full variable domain: SAVISQKPSRDICQRGTSLTIQCQVDSQVTMMFWYRQQPGQSLTLIATANQGSEATYESGFVIDKFPISRPNLTFSTLTVSNMSPEDSSIYLCSVDKFRTDYGYTFGSGTRLTVV.